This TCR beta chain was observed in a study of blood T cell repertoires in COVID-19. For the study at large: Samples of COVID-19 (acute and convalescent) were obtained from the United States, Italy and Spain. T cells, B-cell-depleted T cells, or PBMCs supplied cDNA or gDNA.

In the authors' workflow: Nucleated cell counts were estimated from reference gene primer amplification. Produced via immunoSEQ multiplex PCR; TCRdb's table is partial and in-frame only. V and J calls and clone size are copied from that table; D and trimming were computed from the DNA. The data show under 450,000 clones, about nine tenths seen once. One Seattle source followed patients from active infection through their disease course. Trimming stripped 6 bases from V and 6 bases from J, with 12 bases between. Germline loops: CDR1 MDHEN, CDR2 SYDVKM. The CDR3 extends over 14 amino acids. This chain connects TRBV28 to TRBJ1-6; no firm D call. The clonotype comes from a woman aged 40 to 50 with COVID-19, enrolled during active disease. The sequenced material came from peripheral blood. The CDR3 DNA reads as TGTGCCAGCAGCTCAGAGGCCCCTAATTCACCCCTCCACTTT. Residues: CASSSEAPNSPLHF.